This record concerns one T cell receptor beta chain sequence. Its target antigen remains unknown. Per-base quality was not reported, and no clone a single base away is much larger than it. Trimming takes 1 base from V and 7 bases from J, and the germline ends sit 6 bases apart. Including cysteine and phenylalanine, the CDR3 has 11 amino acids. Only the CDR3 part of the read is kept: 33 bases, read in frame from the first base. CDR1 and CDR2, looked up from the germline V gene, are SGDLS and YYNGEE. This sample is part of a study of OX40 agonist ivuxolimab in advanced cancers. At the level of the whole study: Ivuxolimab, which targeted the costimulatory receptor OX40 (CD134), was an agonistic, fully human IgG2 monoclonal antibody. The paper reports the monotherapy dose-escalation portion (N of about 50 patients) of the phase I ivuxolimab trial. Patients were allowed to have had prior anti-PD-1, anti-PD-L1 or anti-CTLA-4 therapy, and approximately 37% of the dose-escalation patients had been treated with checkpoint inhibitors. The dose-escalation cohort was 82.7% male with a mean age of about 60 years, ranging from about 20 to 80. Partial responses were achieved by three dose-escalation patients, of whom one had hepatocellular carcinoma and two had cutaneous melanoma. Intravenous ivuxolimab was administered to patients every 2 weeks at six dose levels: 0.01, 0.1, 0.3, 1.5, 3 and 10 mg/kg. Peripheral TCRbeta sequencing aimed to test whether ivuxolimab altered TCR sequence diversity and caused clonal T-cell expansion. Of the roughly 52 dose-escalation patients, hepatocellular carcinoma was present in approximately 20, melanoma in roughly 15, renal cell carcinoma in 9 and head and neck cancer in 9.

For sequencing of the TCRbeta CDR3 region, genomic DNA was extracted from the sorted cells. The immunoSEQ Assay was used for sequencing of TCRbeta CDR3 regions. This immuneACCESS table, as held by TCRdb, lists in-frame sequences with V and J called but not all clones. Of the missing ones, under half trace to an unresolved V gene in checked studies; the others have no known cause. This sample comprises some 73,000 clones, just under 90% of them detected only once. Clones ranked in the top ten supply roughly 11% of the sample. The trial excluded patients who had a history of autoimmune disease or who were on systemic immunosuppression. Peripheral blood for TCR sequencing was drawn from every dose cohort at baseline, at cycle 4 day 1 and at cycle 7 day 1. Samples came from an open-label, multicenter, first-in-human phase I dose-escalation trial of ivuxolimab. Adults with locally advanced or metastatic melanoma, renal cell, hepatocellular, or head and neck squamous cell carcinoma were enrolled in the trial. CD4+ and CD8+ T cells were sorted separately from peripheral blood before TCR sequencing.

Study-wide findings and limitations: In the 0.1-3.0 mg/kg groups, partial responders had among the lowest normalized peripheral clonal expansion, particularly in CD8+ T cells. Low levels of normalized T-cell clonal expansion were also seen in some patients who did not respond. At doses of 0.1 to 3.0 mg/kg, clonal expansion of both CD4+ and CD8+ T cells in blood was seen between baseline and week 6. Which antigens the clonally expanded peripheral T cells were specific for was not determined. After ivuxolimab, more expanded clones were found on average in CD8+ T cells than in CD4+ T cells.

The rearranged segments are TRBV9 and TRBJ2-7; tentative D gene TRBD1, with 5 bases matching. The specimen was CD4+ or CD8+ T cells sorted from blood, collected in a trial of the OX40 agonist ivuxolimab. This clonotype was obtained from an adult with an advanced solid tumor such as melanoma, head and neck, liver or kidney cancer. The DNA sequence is TGTGCCAGCAGCGTATCAGGGGAGCAGTACTTC. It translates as CASSVSGEQYF.